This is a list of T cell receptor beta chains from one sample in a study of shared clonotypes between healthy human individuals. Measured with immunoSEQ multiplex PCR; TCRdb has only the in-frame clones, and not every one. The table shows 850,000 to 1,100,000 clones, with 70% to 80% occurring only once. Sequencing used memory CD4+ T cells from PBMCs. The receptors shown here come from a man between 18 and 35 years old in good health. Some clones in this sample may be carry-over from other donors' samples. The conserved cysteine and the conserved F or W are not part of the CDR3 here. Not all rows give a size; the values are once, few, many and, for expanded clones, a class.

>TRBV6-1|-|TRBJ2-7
ASSWTSGAREQY
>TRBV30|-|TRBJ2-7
AWSVRLVGEQY
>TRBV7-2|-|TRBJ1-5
ASSSPSGTADQPQH
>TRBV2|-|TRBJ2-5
ASSDSPQETQY
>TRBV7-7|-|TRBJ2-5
ASSLADSQETQY
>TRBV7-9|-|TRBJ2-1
ASSLASSYNEQF
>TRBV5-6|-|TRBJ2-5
ASSRGQGKTQY
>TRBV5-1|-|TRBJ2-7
ASSLALRNDEQY
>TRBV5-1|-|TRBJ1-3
ASSLGGAGNTIY
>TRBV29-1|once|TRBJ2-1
SIARTSGYEQF
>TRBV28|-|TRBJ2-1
ASSFWGTSYNEQF
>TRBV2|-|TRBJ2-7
ASSPGRGKGSYEQY
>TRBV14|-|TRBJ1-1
ASSQALPPNTEAF
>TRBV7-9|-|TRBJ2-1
ASSFSGGRANNEQF
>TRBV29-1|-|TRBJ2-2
SVASEVTAGGELF
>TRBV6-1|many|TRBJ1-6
ASSAGPYNSPLH
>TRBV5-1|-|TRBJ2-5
ASSLEGETQY
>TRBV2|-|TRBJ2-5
AKGRRETQY
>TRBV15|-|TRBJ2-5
ATEPRGGETQY
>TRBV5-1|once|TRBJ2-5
ASSLESQVDQY
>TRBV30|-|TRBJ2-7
AWSGTGGYYEQY
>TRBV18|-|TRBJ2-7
ASSLRGGYEQY
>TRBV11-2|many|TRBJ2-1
ASSPGASGYNEQF
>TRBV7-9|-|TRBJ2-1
ASSLSQGSDEQF
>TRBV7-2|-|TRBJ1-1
ASSSRTGTNTEAF
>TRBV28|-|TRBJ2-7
ASRGTSGRVGYEQY
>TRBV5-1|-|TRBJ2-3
ASSSAGVGLTDTQY
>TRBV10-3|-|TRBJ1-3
AISESRPGGNTIY
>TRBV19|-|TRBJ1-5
ASSTSGGHSNQPQH
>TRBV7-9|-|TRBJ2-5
ASSFDRETQY
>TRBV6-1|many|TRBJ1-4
ASSTHAEKLF
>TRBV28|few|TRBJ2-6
ASSSLGYRGDSGANVLT
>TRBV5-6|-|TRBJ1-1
ASSLFGPGDLNTEAF
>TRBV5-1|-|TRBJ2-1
ASSLEGGRVYNEQF
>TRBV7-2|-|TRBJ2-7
ASSTEGSYYEQY
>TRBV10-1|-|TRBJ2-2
ASSDHGLAENTGELF
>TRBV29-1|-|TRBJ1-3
SVGSGTGGSGNTIY